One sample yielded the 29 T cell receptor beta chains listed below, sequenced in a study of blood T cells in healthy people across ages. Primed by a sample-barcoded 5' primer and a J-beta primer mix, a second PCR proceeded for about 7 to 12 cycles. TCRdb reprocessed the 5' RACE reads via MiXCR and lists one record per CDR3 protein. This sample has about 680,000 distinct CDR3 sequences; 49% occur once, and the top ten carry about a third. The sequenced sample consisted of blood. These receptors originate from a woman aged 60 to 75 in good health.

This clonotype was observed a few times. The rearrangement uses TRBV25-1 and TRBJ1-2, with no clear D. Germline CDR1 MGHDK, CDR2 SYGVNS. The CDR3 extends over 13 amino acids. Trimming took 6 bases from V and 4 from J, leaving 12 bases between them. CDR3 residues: CASSPGSGYGYTF. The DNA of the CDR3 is TGTGCCAGCAGCCCTGGCAGCGGCTATGGCTACACCTTC.

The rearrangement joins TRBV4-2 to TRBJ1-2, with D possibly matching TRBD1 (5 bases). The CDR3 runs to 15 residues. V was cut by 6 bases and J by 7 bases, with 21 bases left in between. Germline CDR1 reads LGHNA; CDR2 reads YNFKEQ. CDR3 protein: CASRQSLGTLSGYTF. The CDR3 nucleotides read TGTGCCAGCAGACAATCCCTCGGGACTCTTTCTGGCTACACCTTC.

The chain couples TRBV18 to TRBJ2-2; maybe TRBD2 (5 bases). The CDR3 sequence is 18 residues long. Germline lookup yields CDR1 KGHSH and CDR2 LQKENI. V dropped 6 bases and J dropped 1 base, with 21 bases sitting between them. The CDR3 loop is CASSRLILVPMNTGELFF. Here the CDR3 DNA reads TGTGCCAGCTCTCGACTCATACTAGTCCCAATGAACACCGGGGAGCTGTTTTTT.

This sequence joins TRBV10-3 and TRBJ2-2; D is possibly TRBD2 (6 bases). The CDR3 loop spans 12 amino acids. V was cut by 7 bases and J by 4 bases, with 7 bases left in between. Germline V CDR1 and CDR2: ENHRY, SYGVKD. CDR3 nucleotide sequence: TGTGCCATCACCGGGGGCACCGGGGAGCTGTTTTTT. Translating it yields CAITGGTGELFF.

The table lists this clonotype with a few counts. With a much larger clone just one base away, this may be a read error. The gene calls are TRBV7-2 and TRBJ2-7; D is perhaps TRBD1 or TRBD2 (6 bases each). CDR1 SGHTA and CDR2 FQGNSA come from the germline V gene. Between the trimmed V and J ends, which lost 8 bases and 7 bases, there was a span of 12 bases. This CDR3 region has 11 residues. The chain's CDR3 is CASQGRNEQYF. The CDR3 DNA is TGTGCCAGCCAGGGGAGGAATGAGCAGTACTTC.

The CDR3 reads CASSQDVPPVVPSNQPQHF. CDR3 coding DNA: TGCGCCAGCAGCCAAGATGTGCCGCCCGTGGTTCCGAGCAATCAGCCCCAGCATTTT. The V and J genes are TRBV4-1 and TRBJ1-5; the D is unclear. Germline V CDR1 and CDR2: MGHRA, YSYEKL. The CDR3 is made up of 19 amino acids. V was clipped by 0 bases and J by 1 base, with 19 bases between them.

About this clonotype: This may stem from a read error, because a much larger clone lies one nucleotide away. The chain's CDR3 is CSVEPHGYEQYF. Here the CDR3 DNA reads TGCAGCGTAGAACCTCACGGTTACGAGCAGTACTTC. V gene TRBV29-1 combines with J gene TRBJ2-7; no firm D call. Trimming shortened V by 6 bases and J by 4 bases, and 13 bases separated the two germline ends. The CDR3 covers 12 residues. From germline, CDR1 is SQVTM and CDR2 ANQGSEA.

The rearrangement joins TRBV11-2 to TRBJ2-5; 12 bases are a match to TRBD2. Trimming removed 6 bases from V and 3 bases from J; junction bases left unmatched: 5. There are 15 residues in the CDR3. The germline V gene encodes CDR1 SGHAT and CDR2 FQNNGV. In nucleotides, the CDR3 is TGTGCCAGCAGTCCTAGACTAGCGGGAGAAGAGACCCAGTACTTC. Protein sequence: CASSPRLAGEETQYF.

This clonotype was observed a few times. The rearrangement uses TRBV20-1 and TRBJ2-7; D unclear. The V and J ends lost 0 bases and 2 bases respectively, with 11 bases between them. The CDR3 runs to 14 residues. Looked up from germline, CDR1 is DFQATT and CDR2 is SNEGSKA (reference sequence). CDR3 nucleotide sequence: TGCAGTGCTAGAGATCAAGGCTGGACCTACGAGCAGTACTTC. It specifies CSARDQGWTYEQYF.

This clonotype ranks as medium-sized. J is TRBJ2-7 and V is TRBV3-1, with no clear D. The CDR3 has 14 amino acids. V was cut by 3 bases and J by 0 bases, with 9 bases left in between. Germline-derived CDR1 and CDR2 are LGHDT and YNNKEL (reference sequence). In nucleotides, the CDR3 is TGTGCCAGCAGCCACCATTTCGTCTCCTACGAGCAGTACTTC. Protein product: CASSHHFVSYEQYF.

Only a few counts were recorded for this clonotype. The CDR3 bases are TGTGCCAGCAGTCAAACCTGGCGCGAGCAGTACTTC. Protein sequence: CASSQTWREQYF. The J gene is TRBJ2-7, the V gene TRBV28; D is uncertain. The germline V gene has CDR1 MDHEN and CDR2 SYDVKM. Trimming cost V 5 bases and J 6 bases, with 11 bases left between them. This CDR3 has 12 amino acids.

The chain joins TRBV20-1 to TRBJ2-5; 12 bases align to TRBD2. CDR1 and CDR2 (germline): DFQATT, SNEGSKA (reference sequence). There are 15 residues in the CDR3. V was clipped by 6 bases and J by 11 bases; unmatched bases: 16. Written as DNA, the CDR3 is TGCAGTGCGAAGACTAGCGGGAGATACTCCAATGAGCAGTACTTC. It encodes CSAKTSGRYSNEQYF.

The CDR3 coding sequence is TGTGCCAGCAGCTTTGAGGGGACTAGCTCCTACGAGCAGTACTTC. Amino acids: CASSFEGTSSYEQYF. This sequence joins TRBV12-1 and TRBJ2-7; the DNA was not compared with TRBD2, the D call given in the table. TRBV12-1 is shown as a pseudogene. This CDR3 comprises 15 residues.

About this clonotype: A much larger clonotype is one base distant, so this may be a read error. CDR3 coding DNA: TGCAGTGCTAGCGCTAGCGGGACGGTAGATACGCAGTATTTT. The encoded protein is CSASASGTVDTQYF. V gene TRBV20-1 combines with J gene TRBJ2-3; the match to TRBD2 covers 9 bases. V was pared by 3 bases and J by 5 bases, with 6 bases of the junction left unmatched. Germline CDR1 is DFQATT and CDR2 is SNEGSKA (reference sequence). The CDR3 sequence is 14 residues long.

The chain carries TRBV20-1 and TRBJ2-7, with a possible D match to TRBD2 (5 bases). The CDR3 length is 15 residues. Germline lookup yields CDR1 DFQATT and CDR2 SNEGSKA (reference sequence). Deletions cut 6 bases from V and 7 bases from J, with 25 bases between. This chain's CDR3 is CSASSGVPGRGEQYF. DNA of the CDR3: TGCAGTGCCTCATCCGGGGTCCCCGGCCGTGGGGAGCAGTACTTC.

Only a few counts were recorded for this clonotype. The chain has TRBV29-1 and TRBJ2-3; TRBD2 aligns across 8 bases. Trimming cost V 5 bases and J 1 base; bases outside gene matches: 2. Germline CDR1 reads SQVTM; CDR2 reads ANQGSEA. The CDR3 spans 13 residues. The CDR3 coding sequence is TGCAGCGTTAGACTAGCGCGCACAGATACGCAGTATTTT. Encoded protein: CSVRLARTDTQYF.

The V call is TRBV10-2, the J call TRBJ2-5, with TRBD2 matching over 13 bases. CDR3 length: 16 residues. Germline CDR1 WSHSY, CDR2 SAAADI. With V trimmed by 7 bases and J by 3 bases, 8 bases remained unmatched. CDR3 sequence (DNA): TGCGCCAGCAAGAGCATAGGGACTAGCGGGAAAGAGACCCAGTACTTC. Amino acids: CASKSIGTSGKETQYF.

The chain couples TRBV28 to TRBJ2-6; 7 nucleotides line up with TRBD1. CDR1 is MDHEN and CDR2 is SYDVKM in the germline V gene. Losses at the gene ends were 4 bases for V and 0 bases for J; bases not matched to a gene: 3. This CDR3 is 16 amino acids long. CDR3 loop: CASSSGDSSGANVLTF. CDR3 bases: TGTGCCAGCAGTTCCGGGGACAGCTCTGGGGCCAACGTCCTGACTTTC.

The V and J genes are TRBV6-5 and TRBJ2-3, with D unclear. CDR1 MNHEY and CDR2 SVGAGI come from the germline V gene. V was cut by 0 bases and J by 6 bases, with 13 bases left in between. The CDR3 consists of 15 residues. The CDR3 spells CASSYSPGLKDTQYF. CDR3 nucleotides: TGTGCCAGCAGTTACTCCCCCGGGTTAAAGGATACGCAGTATTTT.

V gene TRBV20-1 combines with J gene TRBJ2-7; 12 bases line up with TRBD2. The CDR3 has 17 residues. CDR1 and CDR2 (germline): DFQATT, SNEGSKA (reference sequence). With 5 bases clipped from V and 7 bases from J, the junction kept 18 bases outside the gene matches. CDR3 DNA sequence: TGCAGTGCTCCCCCTCGACTAGCGGGAGAAGTGGGGTATGAGCAGTACTTC. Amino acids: CSAPPRLAGEVGYEQYF.

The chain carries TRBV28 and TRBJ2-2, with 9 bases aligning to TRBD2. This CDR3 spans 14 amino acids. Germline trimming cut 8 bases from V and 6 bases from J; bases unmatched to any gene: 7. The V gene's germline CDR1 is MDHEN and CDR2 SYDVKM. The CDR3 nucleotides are TGTGCCAGCGCGGGAGGGCCTTTGTCCGGGGAGCTGTTTTTT. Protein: CASAGGPLSGELFF.

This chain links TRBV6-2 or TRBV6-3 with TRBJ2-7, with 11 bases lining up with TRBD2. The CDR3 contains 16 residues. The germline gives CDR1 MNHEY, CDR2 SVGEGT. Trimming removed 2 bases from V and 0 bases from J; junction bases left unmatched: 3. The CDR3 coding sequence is TGTGCCAGCAGTTACGGAACTAGCGGGAGCTCCTACGAGCAGTACTTC. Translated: CASSYGTSGSSYEQYF.

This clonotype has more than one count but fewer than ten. This chain's CDR3 is CSARGRRTGRTDTQYF. The CDR3 DNA reads TGCAGTGCTAGAGGGCGAAGGACAGGGCGGACAGATACGCAGTATTTT. This sequence joins TRBV20-1 and TRBJ2-3; 8 bases agree with TRBD1. V shed 1 base and J 3 bases; nucleotides not matched to a gene: 9. The germline gives CDR1 DFQATT, CDR2 SNEGSKA (reference sequence). The CDR3 is 16 residues long.

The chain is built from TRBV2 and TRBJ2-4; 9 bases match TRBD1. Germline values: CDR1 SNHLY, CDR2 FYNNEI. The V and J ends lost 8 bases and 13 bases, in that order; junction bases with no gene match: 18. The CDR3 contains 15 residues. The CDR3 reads CASSKIGGQGAEQYF. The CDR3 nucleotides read TGTGCCAGCTCAAAAATAGGGGGACAGGGTGCAGAGCAGTACTTC.

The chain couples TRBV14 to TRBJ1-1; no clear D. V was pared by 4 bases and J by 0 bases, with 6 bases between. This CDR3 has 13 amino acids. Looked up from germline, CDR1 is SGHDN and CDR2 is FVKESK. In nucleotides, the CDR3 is TGTGCCAGCAGCCGCTCCATGAACACTGAAGCTTTCTTT. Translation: CASSRSMNTEAFF.

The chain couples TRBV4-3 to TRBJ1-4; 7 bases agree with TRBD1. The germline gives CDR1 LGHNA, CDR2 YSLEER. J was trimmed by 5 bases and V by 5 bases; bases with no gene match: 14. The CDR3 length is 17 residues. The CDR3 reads CASSSGGPGQMNEKLFF. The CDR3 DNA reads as TGCGCCAGCAGCTCAGGAGGACCGGGACAGATGAATGAAAAACTGTTTTTT.

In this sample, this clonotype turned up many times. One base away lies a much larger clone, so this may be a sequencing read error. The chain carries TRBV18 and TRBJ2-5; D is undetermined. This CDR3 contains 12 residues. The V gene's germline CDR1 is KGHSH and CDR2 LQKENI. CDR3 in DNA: TGTGCCAGCGCACCCGGTGGGGAGACCCAGTACTTC. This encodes CASAPGGETQYF.

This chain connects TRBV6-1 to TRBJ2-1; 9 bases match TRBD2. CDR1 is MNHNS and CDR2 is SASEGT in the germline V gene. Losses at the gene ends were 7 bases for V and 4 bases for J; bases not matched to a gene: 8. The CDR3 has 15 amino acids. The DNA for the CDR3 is TGTGCCAGCACTCTCCTACTAGCGGGTTACAATGAGCAGTTCTTC. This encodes CASTLLLAGYNEQFF.

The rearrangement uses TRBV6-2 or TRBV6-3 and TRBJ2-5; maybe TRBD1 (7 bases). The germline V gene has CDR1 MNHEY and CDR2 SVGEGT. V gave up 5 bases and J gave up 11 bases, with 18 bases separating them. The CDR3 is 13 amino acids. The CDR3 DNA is TGTGCCAGCAGTAACCAGGGGGGTCTGGAGCAGTACTTC. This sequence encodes CASSNQGGLEQYF.